This T cell receptor (beta chain) was captured by sequencing in a study of vaccination and CD4 T cells after COVID-19. About the research overall: Four females and six males made up the convalescents, with two Hispanic. Cultures serving as controls received a peptide pool (CEFX or HIV-1 Nef) or no peptide.

The ends were cut back, 10 bases at V and 1 base at J, with 16 bases in the middle. Looked up from germline, CDR1 is MNHNS and CDR2 is SASEGT. This CDR3 has 14 residues. The Oncomine TCR Beta short-read assay was applied to DNA of cultured CD4+ T cells. In TCRdb, the PCR reads were re-called with MiXCR into one record per CDR3 protein. The sample has around 20,000 distinct CDR3 sequences, 40% seen once. Treatment here: roughly 11-day PBMC culture with coronavirus spike peptide pools or control peptides (ViraFEST assay). The cultures had half their medium swapped for fresh IL-2 medium on days 3 and 7. Regarding this clonotype: What it binds is unknown.

The sample was CD4+ T cells from blood, cultured in vitro, taken after SARS-CoV-2 vaccination. This receptor was identified in a human donor who had recovered from COVID-19. The chain employs TRBV6-1 and TRBJ1-1; D gene unclear. The CDR3 loop reads CAKVRGMPNTEAFF. CDR3 nucleotide sequence: TGTGCCAAGGTTCGGGGTATGCCGAACACTGAAGCTTTCTTT.